This TCR beta chain was captured by sequencing in a study of beta chain features in type 1 diabetes. Overall study findings and caveats: PCR, the amplification step, might favor shorter templates, equally in patients and controls. The study found moderately but significantly shorter TCRB CDR3s in all four CD4+ subsets of Type 1 diabetes patients.

The whole isolated RNA underwent reverse transcription, so sequencing captured expressed TCRB transcripts. Clones were sequenced by immunoSEQ multiplex PCR, and TCRdb holds only the in-frame ones, with some missing. The sample contains nearly 700,000 clones, 13% of which appear only once. Per germline, CDR1 MNHNY and CDR2 SVGAGI (reference sequence). The V end was cut by 2 bases, the J end by 3 bases, with 8 bases between. The CDR3 is 14 amino acids. Notes on this clone: The antigen remains undetermined.

The sequence was obtained from a man aged 18 to 29 with type 1 diabetes. V gene TRBV6-6 combines with J gene TRBJ1-3, with unresolved D. Sequenced: naive CD4+ T cells from blood. CDR3 amino acids: CASSYGIGGNTIYF. The CDR3 coding sequence is TGTGCCAGCAGTTACGGGATTGGTGGAAACACCATATATTTT.